This T cell receptor beta chain was documented in a study of a mutant IDH1 vaccine in newly diagnosed glioma. Stated time point: week 47, end of study. Doses consisted of 300 ug of mutant IDH1 20-mer peptide each, paired with topical imiquimod. Donor diagnoses consisted of new WHO grade 3 or 4 IDH1-mutant, ATRX-lost astrocytomas. The V and J ends lost 1 base and 4 bases respectively, with 13 bases between them. Per the germline V gene, CDR1 is MGHRA and CDR2 is YSYEKL. The CDR3 length is 15 residues. Of note for this clone: What it binds is not known.

The method was immunoSEQ multiplex PCR; TCRdb's version includes in-frame clones alone and lacks a portion of them. The repertoire holds about 34,000 clones, with 80% to 90% as singletons. Sequences were derived from PBMCs, sampled from a glioma patient whose treatment included an IDH1 peptide vaccine. This TCR came from a woman aged 30 to 39 with glioma. The J gene is TRBJ2-5, the V gene TRBV4-1; no firm D call. The CDR3 coding sequence is TGCGCCAGCAGCCAAGTTTTCGTGGGGTTAGAGACCCAGTACTTC. Its protein is CASSQVFVGLETQYF.